The 5 T cell receptor beta chains reported below all come from one sample, sequenced in a study of blood T cells in healthy people across ages. Combining a sample-barcoded 5' primer with a J-beta primer mix, a second PCR ran for about 6 to 11 cycles. TCRdb called the 5' RACE reads again in MiXCR, with one record for every CDR3 protein. The table shows more than 900,000 distinct CDR3 sequences, with less than 25% occurring only once. These data were also reused for a study on T cells of mothers and their children.

The sequenced material came from blood. These TCRs come from a girl aged 2 to 10 in good health.

The table lists this clonotype with a few counts. This chain joins TRBV4-2 and TRBJ2-7, with TRBD2 matching over 9 bases. Germline-derived CDR1 and CDR2 are LGHNA and YNFKEQ. This CDR3 is built from 14 residues. Unmatched junction bases numbered 4, after V lost 4 bases and J lost 3 bases. This CDR3 is CASSPTSGRYEQYF. The CDR3 DNA reads TGTGCCAGCAGCCCTACTAGCGGGCGCTACGAGCAGTACTTC.

This sequence joins TRBV7-9 and TRBJ2-2; D unresolved. Germline lookup yields CDR1 SEHNR and CDR2 FQNEAQ (reference sequence). The CDR3 is 13 amino acids. V was clipped by 6 bases and J by 6 bases, with 11 bases between them. For the CDR3, the DNA is TGTGCCAGCAGATTTGATAAATCCGGGGAGCTGTTTTTT. Its protein product is CASRFDKSGELFF.

This chain uses TRBV10-3 with TRBJ1-5; no reliable D call. Per germline, CDR1 ENHRY and CDR2 SYGVKD. V lost 4 bases and J lost 2, with 12 bases in between. This CDR3 has 15 residues. The chain's CDR3 is CAISAGDPGNQPQHF. CDR3 DNA: TGTGCCATCAGTGCGGGAGATCCTGGCAATCAGCCCCAGCATTTT.

The gene calls are TRBV9 and TRBJ2-5; 7 bases map to TRBD1. This CDR3 contains 14 residues. J gave up 5 bases and V 3 bases, and 7 bases lay outside the gene matches. Germline values: CDR1 SGDLS, CDR2 YYNGEE. The chain's CDR3 is CASSDGQVQETQYF. The DNA for the CDR3 is TGTGCCAGCAGCGACGGACAGGTGCAGGAGACCCAGTACTTC.

The chain carries TRBV4-3 and TRBJ1-1, with a weak D call TRBD1 (5 bases). This CDR3 has 15 residues. Per the germline V gene, CDR1 is LGHNA and CDR2 is YSLEER. V lost 0 bases, J lost 4 bases, and 12 bases lay in between. CDR3 DNA: TGCGCCAGCAGCCAAGATGGAGGGGCAGGCACTGAAGCTTTCTTT. It yields the protein CASSQDGGAGTEAFF.